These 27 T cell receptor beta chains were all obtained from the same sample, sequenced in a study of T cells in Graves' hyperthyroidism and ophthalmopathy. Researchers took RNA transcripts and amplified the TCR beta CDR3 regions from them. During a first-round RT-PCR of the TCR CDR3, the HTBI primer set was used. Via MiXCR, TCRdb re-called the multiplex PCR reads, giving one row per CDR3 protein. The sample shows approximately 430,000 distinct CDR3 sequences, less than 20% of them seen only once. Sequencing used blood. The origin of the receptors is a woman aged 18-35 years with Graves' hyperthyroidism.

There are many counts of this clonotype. In DNA form, the CDR3 reads TGTGCCAGCAGCGCCGGACAACTGAACACTGAAGCTTTCTTT. Encoded protein: CASSAGQLNTEAFF. The V call is TRBV9, the J call TRBJ1-1, with D possibly matching TRBD1 (5 bases). Germline CDR1 SGDLS, CDR2 YYNGEE. The CDR3 extends over 14 amino acids. The V end lost 3 bases, the J end lost 0 bases, and 9 bases lay between the germline ends.

The CDR3 spells CSASRTASYEQYF. The CDR3 region has the DNA TGCAGTGCTAGCCGGACTGCCTCCTACGAGCAGTACTTC. The chain is built from TRBV20-1 and TRBJ2-7; possibly TRBD2 for D (5 bases). The CDR3 runs to 13 residues. Germline-derived CDR1 and CDR2 are DFQATT and SNEGSKA (reference sequence). Trimming shortened V by 3 bases and J by 0 bases, and 9 bases separated the two germline ends.

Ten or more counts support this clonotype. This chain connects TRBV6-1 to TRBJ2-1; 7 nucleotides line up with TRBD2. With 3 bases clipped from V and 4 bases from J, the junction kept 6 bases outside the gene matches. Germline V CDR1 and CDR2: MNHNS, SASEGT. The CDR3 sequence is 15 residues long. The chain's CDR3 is CASSEISGDYNEQFF. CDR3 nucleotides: TGTGCCAGCAGTGAGATCAGCGGGGATTACAATGAGCAGTTCTTC.

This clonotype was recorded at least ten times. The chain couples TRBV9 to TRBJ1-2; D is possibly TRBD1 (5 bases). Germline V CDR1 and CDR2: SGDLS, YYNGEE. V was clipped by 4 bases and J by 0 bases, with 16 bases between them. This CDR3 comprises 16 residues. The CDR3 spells CASSPSGGVANYGYTF. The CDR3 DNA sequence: TGTGCCAGCAGCCCTTCCGGGGGGGTAGCTAACTATGGCTACACCTTC.

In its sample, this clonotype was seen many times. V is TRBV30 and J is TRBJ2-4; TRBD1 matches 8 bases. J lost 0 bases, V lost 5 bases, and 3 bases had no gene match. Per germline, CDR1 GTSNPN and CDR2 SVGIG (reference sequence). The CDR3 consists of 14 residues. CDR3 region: CAWGTGLAKNIQYF. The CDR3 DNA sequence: TGTGCCTGGGGGACAGGTCTAGCCAAAAACATTCAGTACTTC.

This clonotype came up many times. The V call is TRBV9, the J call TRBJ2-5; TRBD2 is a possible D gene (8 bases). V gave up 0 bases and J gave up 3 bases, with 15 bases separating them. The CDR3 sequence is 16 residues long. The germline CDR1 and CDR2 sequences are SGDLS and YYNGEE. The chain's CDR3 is CASSVGRGGQKETQYF. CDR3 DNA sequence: TGTGCCAGCAGCGTAGGACGGGGGGGACAGAAAGAGACCCAGTACTTC.

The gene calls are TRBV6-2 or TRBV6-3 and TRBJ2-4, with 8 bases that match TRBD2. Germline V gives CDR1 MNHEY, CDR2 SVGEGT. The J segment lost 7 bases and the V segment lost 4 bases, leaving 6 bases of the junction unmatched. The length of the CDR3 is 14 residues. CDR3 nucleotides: TGTGCCAGCAGTTCTGGACGGGGGGGGAACATTCAGTACTTC. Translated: CASSSGRGGNIQYF.

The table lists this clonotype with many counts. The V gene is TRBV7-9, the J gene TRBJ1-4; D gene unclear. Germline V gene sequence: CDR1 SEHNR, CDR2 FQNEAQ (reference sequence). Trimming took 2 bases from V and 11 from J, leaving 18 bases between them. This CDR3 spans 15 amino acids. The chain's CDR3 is CASSLFLRGGEKLFF. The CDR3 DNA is TGTGCCAGCAGCTTATTTTTGCGCGGTGGTGAGAAACTGTTTTTT.

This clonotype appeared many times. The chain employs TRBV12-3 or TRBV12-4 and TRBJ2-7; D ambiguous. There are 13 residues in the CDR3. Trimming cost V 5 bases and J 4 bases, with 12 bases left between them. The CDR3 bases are TGTGCCAGCAGTCCGGGTGGCAGGTACGAGCAGTACTTC. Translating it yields CASSPGGRYEQYF.

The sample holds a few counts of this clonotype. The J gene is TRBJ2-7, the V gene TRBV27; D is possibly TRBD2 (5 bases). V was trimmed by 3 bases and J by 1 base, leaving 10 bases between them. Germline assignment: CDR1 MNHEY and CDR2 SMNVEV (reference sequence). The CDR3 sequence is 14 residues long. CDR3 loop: CASSFSRGSYEQYF. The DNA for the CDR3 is TGTGCCAGCAGTTTTTCCCGGGGTTCCTACGAGCAGTACTTC.

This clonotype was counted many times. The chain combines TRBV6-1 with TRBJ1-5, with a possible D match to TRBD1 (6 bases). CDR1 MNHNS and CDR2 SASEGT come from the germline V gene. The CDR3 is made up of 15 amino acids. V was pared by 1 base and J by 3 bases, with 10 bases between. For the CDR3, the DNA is TGTGCCAGCAGTGAAGGGACAGTTTACAATCAGCCCCAGCATTTT. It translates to CASSEGTVYNQPQHF.

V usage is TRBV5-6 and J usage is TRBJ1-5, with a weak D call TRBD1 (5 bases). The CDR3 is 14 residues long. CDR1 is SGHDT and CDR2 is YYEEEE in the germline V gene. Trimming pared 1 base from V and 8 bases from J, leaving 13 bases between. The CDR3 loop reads CASSLYGREEPQHF. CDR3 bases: TGTGCCAGCAGCTTGTATGGCAGGGAAGAGCCCCAGCATTTT.

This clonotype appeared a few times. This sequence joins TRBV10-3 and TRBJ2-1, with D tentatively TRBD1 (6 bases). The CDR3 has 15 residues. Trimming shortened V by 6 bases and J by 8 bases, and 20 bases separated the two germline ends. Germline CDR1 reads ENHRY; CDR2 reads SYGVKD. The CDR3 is CAIRAQGKTIYEQFF. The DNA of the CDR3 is TGTGCCATCAGGGCCCAGGGGAAAACCATCTATGAGCAGTTCTTC.

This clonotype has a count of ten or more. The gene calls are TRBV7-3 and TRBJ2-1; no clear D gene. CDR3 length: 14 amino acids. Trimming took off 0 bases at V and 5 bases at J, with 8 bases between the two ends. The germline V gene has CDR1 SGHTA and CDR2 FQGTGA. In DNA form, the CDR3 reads TGTGCCAGCAGCTTAACCCTCTGGGACAATGAGCAGTTCTTC. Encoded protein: CASSLTLWDNEQFF. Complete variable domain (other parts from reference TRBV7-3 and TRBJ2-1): GAGVSQTPSNKVTEKGKYVELRCDPISGHTALYWYRQSLGQGPEFLIYFQGTGAADDSGLPNDRFFAVRPEGSVSTLKIQRTERGDSAVYLCASSLTLWDNEQFFGPGTRLTVL.

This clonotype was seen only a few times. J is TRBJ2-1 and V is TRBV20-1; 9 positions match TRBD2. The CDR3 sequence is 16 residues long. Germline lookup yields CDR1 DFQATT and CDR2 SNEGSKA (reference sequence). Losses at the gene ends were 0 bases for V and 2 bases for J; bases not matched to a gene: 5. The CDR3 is CSARDPTSGPYNEQFF. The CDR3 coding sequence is TGCAGTGCTAGAGACCCAACTAGCGGGCCCTACAATGAGCAGTTCTTC.

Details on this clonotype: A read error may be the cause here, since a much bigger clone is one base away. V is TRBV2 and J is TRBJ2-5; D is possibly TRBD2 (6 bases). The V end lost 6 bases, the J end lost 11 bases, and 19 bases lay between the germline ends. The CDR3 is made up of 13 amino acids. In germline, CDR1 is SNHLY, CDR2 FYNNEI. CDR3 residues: CASRPGADSLQYF. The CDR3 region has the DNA TGTGCCAGCAGGCCGGGAGCCGACTCTTTACAGTACTTC.

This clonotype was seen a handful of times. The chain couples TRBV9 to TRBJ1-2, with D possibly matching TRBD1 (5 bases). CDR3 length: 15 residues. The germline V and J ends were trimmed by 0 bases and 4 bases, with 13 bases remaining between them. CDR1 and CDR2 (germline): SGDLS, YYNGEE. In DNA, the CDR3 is TGTGCCAGCAGCGTAGCTCCCACAGGCCTCTATGGCTACACCTTC. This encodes CASSVAPTGLYGYTF.

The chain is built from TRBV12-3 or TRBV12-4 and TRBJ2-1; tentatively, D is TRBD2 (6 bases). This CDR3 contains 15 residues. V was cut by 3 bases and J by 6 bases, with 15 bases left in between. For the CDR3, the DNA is TGTGCCAGCAGTTTCAGCCGGGACTGGACCAATGAGCAGTTCTTC. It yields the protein CASSFSRDWTNEQFF.

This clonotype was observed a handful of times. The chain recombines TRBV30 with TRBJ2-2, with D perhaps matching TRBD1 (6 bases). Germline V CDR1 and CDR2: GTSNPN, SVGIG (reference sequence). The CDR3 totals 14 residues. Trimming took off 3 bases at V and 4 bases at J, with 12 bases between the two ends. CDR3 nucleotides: TGTGCCTGGAGGGAGACAGGTACCACCGGGGAGCTGTTTTTT. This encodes CAWRETGTTGELFF. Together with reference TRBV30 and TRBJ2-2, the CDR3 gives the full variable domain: SQTIHQWPATLVQPVGSPLSLECTVEGTSNPNLYWYRQAAGRGLQLLFYSVGIGQISSEVPQNLSASRPQDRQFILSSKKLLLSDSGFYLCAWRETGTTGELFFGEGSRLTVL.

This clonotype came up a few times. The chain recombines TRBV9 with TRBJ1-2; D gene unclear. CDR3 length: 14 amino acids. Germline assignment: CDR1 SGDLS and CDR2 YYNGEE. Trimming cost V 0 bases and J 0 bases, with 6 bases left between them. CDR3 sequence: CASSVANTNYGYTF. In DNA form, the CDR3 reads TGTGCCAGCAGCGTAGCGAACACTAACTATGGCTACACCTTC. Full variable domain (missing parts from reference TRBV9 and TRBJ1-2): DSGVTQTPKHLITATGQRVTLRCSPRSGDLSVYWYQQSLDQGLQFLIQYYNGEERAKGNILERFSAQQFPDLHSELNLSSLELGDSALYFCASSVANTNYGYTFGSGTRLTVV.

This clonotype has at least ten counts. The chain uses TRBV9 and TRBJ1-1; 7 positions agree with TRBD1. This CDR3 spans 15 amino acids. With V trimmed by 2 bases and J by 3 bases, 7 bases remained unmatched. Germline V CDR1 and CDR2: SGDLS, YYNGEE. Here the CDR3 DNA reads TGTGCCAGCAGCGTTACAGGGGTAGAGGACACTGAAGCTTTCTTT. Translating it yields CASSVTGVEDTEAFF.

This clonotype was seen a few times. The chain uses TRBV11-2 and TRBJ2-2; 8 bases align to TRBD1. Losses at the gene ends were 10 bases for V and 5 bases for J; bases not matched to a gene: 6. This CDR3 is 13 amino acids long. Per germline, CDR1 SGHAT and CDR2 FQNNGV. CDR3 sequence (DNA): TGTGCCAACCAGGGGGCGCGTACCGGGGAGCTGTTTTTT. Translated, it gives CANQGARTGELFF.

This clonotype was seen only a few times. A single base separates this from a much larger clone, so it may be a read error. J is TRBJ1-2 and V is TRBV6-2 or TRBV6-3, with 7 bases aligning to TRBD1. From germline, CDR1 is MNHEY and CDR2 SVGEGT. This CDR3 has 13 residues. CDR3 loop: CTSIKDRNYGYTF. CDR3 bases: TGTACCAGCATTAAGGACAGGAACTATGGCTACACCTTC.

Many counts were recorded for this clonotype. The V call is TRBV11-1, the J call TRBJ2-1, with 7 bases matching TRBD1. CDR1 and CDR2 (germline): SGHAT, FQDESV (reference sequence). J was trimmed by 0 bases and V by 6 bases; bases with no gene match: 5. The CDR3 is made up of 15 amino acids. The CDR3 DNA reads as TGTGCCAGCAGGAGAAACAGGGGCTCCTACAATGAGCAGTTCTTC. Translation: CASRRNRGSYNEQFF.

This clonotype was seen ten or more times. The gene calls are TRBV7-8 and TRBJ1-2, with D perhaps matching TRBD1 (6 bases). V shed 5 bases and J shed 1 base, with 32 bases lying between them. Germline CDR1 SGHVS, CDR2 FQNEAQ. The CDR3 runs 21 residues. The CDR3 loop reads CASSPLAGNPGALGGNYGYTF. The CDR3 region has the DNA TGTGCCAGCAGCCCTCTAGCGGGGAACCCAGGGGCCCTTGGGGGTAACTATGGCTACACCTTC. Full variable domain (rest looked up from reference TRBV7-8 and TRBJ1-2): GAGVSQSPRYKVAKRGQDVALRCDPISGHVSLFWYQQALGQGPEFLTYFQNEAQLDKSGLPSDRFFAERPEGSVSTLKIQRTQQEDSAVYLCASSPLAGNPGALGGNYGYTFGSGTRLTVV.

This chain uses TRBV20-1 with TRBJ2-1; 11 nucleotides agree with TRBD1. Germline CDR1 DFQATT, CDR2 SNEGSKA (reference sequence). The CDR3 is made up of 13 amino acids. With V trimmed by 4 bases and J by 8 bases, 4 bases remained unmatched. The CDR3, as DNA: TGCAGTGCTACTTGGACAGGGGGCGATGAGCAGTTCTTC. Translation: CSATWTGGDEQFF.

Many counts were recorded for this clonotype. The CDR3 sequence: CSAGRTDYNEQFF. CDR3 sequence (DNA): TGCAGTGCGGGTAGGACAGACTACAATGAGCAGTTCTTC. V gene TRBV20-1 combines with J gene TRBJ2-1; a weak D match, TRBD1 (6 bases). Germline V gives CDR1 DFQATT, CDR2 SNEGSKA (reference sequence). The CDR3 contains 13 residues. V was cut by 6 bases and J by 3 bases, with 12 bases left in between.